This T cell receptor beta chain was sequenced during a study of blood T cell repertoires in COVID-19. Sequenced by immunoSEQ multiplex PCR; TCRdb stores in-frame clones only, minus some. The sample carries about 210,000 clones, more than 70% recorded once. Germline lookup yields CDR1 SGHRS and CDR2 YFSETQ. The CDR3 is made up of 14 amino acids. V lost 5 bases and J lost 2, with 13 bases in between. Sequenced: PBMCs or T cells enriched from blood (not recorded which). The chain has TRBV5-1 and TRBJ1-1, with D possibly TRBD1 on 6 matching bases. The TCR originated in a man aged 25-40 years with acute COVID-19. The DNA for the CDR3 is TGCGCCAGCAGAAAGGGGGACGGAAACACTGAAGCTTTCTTT. Translating gives CASRKGDGNTEAFF.